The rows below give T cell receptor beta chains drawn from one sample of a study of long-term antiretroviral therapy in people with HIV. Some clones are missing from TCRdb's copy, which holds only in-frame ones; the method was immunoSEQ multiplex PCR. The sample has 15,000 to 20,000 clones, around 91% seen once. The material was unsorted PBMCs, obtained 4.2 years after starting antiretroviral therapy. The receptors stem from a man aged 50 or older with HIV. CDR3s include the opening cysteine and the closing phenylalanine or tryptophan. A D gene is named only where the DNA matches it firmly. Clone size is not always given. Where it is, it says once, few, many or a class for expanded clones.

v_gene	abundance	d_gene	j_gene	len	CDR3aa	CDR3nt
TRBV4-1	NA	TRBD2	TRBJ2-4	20	CASSEKVASGGFLAKNIQYF	TGCGCCAGCAGCGAGAAGGTCGCTAGCGGGGGATTTCTAGCCAAAAACATTCAGTACTTC
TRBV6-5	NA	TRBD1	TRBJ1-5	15	CASSLDRQRDQPQHF	TGTGCCAGCAGTTTGGACAGGCAGAGGGATCAGCCCCAGCATTTT
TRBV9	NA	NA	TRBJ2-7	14	CASSVDERSYEQYF	TGTGCCAGCAGCGTAGATGAGAGGTCCTACGAGCAGTACTTC
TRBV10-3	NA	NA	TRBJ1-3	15	CAISESPGTGNTIYF	TGTGCCATCAGTGAGTCCCCAGGGACTGGAAACACCATATATTTT
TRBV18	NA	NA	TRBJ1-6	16	CASSPNPNRQNSPLHF	TGTGCCAGCTCACCAAACCCGAACAGGCAAAATTCACCCCTCCACTTT
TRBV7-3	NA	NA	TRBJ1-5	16	CASSLTESYSNQPQHF	TGTGCCAGCAGCTTGACAGAATCCTATAGCAATCAGCCCCAGCATTTT
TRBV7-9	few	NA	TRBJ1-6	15	CASSFNLGPGSPLHF	TGTGCCAGCAGCTTTAATCTGGGGCCCGGTTCACCCCTCCACTTT
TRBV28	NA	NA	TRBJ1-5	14	CASSLVQAGQPQHF	TGTGCCAGCAGTTTAGTGCAGGCAGGTCAGCCCCAGCATTTT
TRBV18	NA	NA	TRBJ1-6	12	CASSPRGSPLHF	TGTGCCAGCTCACCCCGAGGTTCACCCCTCCACTTT
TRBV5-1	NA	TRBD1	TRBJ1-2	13	CASSEGTGYGYTF	TGCGCCAGCAGCGAGGGGACAGGGTATGGCTACACCTTC
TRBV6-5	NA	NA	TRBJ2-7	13	CASSFGSSYEQYF	TGTGCCAGCAGTTTCGGTAGCTCCTACGAGCAGTACTTC
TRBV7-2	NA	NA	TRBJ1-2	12	CASSSNYYGYTF	TGTGCCAGCAGCTCGAATTACTATGGCTACACCTTC
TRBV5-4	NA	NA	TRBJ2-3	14	CASSLGQFTDTQYF	TGTGCCAGCAGCTTGGGACAGTTCACAGATACGCAGTATTTT
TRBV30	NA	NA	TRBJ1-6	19	CAREGAGRGGELVNSPLHF	TGTGCCCGGGAGGGAGCCGGGAGGGGGGGGGAGCTAGTGAATTCACCCCTCCACTTT
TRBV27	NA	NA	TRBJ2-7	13	CASSLSTGYEQYF	TGTGCCAGCAGTTTAAGTACAGGCTACGAGCAGTACTTC
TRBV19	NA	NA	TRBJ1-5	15	CASSMGRLSNQPQHF	TGTGCCAGTAGTATGGGCAGGCTGAGCAATCAGCCCCAGCATTTT
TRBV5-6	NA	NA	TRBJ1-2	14	CASSPGTANHGYTF	TGTGCCAGCAGCCCCGGCACAGCCAACCATGGCTACACCTTC
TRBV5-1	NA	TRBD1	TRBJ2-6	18	CASSLRQGGYSGANVLTF	TGCGCCAGCAGCTTAAGACAGGGGGGCTACTCTGGGGCCAACGTCCTGACTTTC
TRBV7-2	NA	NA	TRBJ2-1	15	CASSPPGTRYNEQFF	TGTGCCAGCAGCCCTCCTGGGACTCGTTACAATGAGCAGTTCTTC
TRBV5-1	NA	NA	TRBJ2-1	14	CASSHLEGTNEQFF	TGCGCCAGCAGCCATCTGGAGGGTACCAATGAGCAGTTCTTC
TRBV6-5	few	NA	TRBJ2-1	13	CASSYDGYNEQFF	TGTGCCAGCAGTTACGACGGATACAATGAGCAGTTCTTC
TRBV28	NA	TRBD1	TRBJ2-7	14	CASSHRDRGHEQYF	TGTGCCAGCAGTCACCGGGACAGGGGCCACGAGCAGTACTTC
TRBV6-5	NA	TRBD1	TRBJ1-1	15	CASSRLGTVNTEAFF	TGTGCCAGCAGCCGTCTAGGGACAGTGAACACTGAAGCTTTCTTT
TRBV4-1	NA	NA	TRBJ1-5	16	CASSQDPAGSAQPQHF	TGCGCCAGCAGCCAAGATCCGGCAGGGAGCGCGCAGCCCCAGCATTTT
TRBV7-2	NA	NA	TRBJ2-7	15	CASTPAWGATYEQYF	TGTGCCAGCACTCCCGCATGGGGGGCTACCTACGAGCAGTACTTC
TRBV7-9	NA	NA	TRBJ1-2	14	CASAPPTGQNGYTF	TGTGCCAGCGCACCTCCAACAGGGCAGAATGGCTACACCTTC
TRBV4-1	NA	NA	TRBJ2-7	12	CASSQGGYEQYF	TGCGCCAGCAGCCAAGGCGGCTACGAGCAGTACTTC
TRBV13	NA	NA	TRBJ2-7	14	CASSLGLTDYEQYF	TGTGCCAGCAGCTTAGGGTTGACAGACTACGAGCAGTACTTC
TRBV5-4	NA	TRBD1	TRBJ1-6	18	CASSSARDRGTYNSPLHF	TGTGCCAGCAGCTCCGCCAGGGACAGGGGGACCTATAATTCACCCCTCCACTTT
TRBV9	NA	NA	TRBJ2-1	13	CASSTAPRAAQFF	TGTGCCAGCAGCACTGCCCCCAGGGCGGCGCAGTTCTTC
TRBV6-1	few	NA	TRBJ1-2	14	CASSAEGTFYGYTF	TGTGCCAGCAGTGCGGAGGGGACCTTCTATGGCTACACCTTC
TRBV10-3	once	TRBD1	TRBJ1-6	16	CAINPGQGAGNSPLHF	TGTGCCATCAACCCGGGACAGGGGGCCGGGAATTCACCCCTCCACTTT
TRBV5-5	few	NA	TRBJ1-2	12	CASSLTGRGYTF	TGTGCCAGCAGCTTGACAGGGAGGGGCTACACCTTC
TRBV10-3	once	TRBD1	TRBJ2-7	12	CAISRTGGEQYF	TGTGCCATCAGTCGGACAGGGGGCGAGCAGTACTTC
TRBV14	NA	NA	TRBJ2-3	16	CASSLEGAGSTDTQYF	TGTGCCAGCAGCCTAGAAGGAGCGGGTAGCACAGATACGCAGTATTTT
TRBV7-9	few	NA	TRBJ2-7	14	CASSSALEPYEQYF	TGTGCCAGCAGCTCAGCCTTAGAGCCCTACGAGCAGTACTTC
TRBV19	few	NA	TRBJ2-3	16	CASTPHLTGITDTQYF	TGTGCCAGTACACCCCACCTGACAGGAATTACAGATACGCAGTATTTT
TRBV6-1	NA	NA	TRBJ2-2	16	CASSVSGTMNTGELFF	TGTGCCAGCAGTGTGTCGGGGACCATGAACACCGGGGAGCTGTTTTTT
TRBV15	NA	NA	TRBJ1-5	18	CATSRESFLTASNQPQHF	TGTGCCACCAGCAGAGAGTCATTTCTCACAGCAAGCAATCAGCCCCAGCATTTT
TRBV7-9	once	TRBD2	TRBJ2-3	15	CASSLRGGGTDTQYF	TGTGCCAGCAGCTTAAGGGGCGGGGGGACAGATACGCAGTATTTT
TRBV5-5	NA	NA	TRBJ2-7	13	CASSLAGSYEQYF	TGTGCCAGCAGCTTGGCAGGCAGCTACGAGCAGTACTTC
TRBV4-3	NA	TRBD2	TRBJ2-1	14	CASSQDRAGDEQFF	TGCGCCAGCAGCCAAGATCGGGCGGGGGATGAGCAGTTCTTC
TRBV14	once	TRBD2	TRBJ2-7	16	CASSQLAGGPGYEQYF	TGTGCCAGCAGCCAGCTAGCGGGGGGGCCCGGCTACGAGCAGTACTTC
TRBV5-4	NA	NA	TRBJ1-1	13	CASSVGRVTEAFF	TGTGCCAGCAGCGTTGGGAGGGTCACTGAAGCTTTCTTT
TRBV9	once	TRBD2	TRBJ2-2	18	CASSDRTSGGLNTGELFF	TGTGCCAGCAGCGATCGGACTAGCGGGGGCCTGAACACCGGGGAGCTGTTTTTT